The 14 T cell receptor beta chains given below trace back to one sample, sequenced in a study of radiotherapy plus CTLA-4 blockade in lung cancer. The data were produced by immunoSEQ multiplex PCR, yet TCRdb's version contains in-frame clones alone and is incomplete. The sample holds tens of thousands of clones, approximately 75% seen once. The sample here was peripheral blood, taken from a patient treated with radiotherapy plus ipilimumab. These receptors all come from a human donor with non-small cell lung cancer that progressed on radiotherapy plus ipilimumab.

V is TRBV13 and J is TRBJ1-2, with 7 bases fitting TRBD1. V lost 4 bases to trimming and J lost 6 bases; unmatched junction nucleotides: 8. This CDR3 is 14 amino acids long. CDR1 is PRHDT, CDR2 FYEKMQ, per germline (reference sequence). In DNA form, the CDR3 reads TGTGCCAGCAGCTCCCGACAGGGAGAGAATGGCTACACCTTC. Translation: CASSSRQGENGYTF.

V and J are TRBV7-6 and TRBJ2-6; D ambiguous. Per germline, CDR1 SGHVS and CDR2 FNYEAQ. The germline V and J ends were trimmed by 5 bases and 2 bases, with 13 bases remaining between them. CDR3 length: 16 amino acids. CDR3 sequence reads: CASSNVGHPGANVLTF. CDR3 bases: TGTGCCAGCAGCAATGTTGGGCATCCTGGGGCCAACGTCCTGACTTTC.

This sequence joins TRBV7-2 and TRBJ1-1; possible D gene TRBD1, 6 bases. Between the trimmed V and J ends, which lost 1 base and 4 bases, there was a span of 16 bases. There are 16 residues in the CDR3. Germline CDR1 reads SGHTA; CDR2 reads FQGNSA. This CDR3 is CASSLGLGALGTEAFF. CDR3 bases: TGTGCCAGCAGCTTAGGGCTGGGGGCTTTAGGCACTGAAGCTTTCTTT. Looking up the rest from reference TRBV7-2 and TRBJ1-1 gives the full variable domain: GAGVSQSPSNKVTEKGKDVELRCDPISGHTALYWYRQSLGQGLEFLIYFQGNSAPDKSGLPSDRFSAERTGGSVSTLTIQRTQQEDSAVYLCASSLGLGALGTEAFFGQGTRLTVV.

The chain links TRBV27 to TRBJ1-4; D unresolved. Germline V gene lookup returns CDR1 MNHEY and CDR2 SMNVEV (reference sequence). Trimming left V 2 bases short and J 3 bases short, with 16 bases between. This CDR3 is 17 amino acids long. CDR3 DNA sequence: TGTGCCAGCAGTTTACGGCGGAGTCCTACCTCTAATGAAAAACTGTTTTTT. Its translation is CASSLRRSPTSNEKLFF.

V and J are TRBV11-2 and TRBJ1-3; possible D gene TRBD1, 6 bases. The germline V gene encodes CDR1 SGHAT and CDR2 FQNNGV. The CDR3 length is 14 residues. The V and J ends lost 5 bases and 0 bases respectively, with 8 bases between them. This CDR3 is CASSRTVSGNTIYF. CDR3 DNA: TGTGCCAGCAGCCGGACAGTCTCTGGAAACACCATATATTTT.

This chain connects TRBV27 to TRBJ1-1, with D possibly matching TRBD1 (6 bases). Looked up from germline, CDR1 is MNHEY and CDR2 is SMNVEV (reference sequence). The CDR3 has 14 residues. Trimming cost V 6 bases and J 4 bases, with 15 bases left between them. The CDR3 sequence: CASSRIQGSTEAFF. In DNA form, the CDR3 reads TGTGCCAGCAGCCGGATACAGGGCTCCACTGAAGCTTTCTTT.

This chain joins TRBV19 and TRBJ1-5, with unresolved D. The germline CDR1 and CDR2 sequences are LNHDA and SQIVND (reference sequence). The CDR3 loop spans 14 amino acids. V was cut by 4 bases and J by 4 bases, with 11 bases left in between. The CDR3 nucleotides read TGTGCCAGTAGTACGCCGACGGGGAATCAGCCCCAGCATTTT. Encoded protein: CASSTPTGNQPQHF. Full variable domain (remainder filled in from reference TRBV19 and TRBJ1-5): DGGITQSPKYLFRKEGQNVTLSCEQNLNHDAMYWYRQDPGQGLRLIYYSQIVNDFQKGDIAEGYSVSREKKESFPLTVTSAQKNPTAFYLCASSTPTGNQPQHFGDGTRLSIL.

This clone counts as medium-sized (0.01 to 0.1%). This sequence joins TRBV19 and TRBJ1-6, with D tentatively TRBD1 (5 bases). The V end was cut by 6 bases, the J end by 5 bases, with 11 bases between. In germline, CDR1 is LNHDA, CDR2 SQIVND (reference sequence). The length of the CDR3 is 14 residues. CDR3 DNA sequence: TGTGCCAGTAGCGGGCGCAGGGATAATTCACCCCTCCACTTT. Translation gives CASSGRRDNSPLHF.

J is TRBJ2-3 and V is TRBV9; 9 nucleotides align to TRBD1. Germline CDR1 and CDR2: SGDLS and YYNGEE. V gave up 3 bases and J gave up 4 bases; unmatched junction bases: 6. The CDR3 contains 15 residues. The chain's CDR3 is CASSARGTGSDTQYF. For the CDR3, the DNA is TGTGCCAGCAGCGCGCGGGGGACAGGGTCAGATACGCAGTATTTT.

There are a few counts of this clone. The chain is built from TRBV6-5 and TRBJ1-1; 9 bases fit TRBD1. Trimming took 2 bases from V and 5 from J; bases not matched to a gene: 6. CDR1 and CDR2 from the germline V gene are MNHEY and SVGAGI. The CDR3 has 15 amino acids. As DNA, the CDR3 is TGTGCCAGCAGTTACCTCACAGGGGGCGAAACTGAAGCTTTCTTT. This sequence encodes CASSYLTGGETEAFF.

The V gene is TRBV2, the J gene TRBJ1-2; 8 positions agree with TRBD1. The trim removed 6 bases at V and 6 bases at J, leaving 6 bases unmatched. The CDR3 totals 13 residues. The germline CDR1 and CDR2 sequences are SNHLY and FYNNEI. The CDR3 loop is CASSATGEHGYTF. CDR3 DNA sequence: TGTGCCAGCAGCGCGACAGGGGAGCATGGCTACACCTTC.

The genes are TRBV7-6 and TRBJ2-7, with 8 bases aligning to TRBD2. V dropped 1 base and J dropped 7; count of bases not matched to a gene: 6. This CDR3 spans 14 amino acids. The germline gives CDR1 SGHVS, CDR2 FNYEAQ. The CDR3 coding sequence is TGTGCCAGCAGCTTAGATGGTGGCGGGGGGGAGCAGTACTTC. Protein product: CASSLDGGGGEQYF.

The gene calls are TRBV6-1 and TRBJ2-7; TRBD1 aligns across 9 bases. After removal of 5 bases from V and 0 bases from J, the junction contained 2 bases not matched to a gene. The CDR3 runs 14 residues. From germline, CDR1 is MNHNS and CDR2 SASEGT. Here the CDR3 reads CASSRTGDSYEQYF. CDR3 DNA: TGTGCCAGCAGTCGGACAGGGGACTCCTACGAGCAGTACTTC.

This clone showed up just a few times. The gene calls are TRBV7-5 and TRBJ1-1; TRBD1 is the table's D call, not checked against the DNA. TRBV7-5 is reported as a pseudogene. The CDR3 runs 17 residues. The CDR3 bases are TGTGCCAGAAGCTTAGCGGGGCAGGGGGCGAGGGACACTGAAGCTTTCTTT. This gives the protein CARSLAGQGARDTEAFF.